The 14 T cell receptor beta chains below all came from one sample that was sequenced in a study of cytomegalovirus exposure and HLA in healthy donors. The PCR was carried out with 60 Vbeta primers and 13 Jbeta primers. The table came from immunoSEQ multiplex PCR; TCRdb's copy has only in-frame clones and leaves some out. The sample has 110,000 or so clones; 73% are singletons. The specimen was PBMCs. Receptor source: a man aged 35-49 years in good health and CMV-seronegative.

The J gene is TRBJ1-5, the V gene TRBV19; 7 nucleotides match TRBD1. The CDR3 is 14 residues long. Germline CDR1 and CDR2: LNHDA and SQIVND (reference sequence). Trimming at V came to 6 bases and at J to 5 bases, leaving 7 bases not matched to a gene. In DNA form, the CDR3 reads TGTGCCAGTAGCCATGTACAGGGGTATCAGCCCCAGCATTTT. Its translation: CASSHVQGYQPQHF.

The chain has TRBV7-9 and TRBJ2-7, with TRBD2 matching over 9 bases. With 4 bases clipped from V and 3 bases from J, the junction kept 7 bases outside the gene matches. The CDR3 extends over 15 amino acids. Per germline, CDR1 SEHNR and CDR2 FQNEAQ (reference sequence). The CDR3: CASSSLTSGIYEQYF. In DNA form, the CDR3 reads TGTGCCAGCAGCTCGTTGACTAGCGGTATCTACGAGCAGTACTTC.

The CDR3 DNA is TGTGCCAGCAGCCAATTACCGGGACAGGGAATGAACACTGAAGCTTTCTTT. This sequence encodes CASSQLPGQGMNTEAFF. The gene calls are TRBV4-2 and TRBJ1-1; 9 bases map to TRBD1. Losses at the gene ends were 2 bases for V and 0 bases for J; bases not matched to a gene: 7. The CDR3 is 17 amino acids. The germline V gene encodes CDR1 LGHNA and CDR2 YNFKEQ.

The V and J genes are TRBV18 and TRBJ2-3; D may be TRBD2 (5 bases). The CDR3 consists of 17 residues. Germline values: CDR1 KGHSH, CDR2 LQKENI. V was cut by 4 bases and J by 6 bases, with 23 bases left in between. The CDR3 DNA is TGTGCCAGCTCACTGCCCCGGGATATAGGCGGAGCCGATACGCAGTATTTT. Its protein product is CASSLPRDIGGADTQYF.

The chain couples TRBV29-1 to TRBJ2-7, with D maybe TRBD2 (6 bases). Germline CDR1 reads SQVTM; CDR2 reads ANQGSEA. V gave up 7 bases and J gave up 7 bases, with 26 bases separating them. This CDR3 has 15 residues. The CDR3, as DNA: TGCAGCGACGTCGGTGGAGCCGGGAGAAGTTGGGAGCAGTACTTC. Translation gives CSDVGGAGRSWEQYF.

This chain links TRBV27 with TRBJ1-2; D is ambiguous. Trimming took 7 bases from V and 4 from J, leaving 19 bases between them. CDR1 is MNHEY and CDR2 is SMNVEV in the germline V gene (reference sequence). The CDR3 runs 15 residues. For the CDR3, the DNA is TGTGCCAGCACCGAGGGTTCCTTATACCCCTATGGCTACACCTTC. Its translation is CASTEGSLYPYGYTF.

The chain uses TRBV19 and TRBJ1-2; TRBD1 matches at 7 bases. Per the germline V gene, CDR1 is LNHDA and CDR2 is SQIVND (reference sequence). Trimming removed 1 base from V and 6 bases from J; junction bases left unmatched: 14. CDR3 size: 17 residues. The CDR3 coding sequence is TGTGCCAGTAGTATAGGCCTAAAAACCCGGGACAGCGATGGCTACACCTTC. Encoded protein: CASSIGLKTRDSDGYTF. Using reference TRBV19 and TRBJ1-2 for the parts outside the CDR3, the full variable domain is DGGITQSPKYLFRKEGQNVTLSCEQNLNHDAMYWYRQDPGQGLRLIYYSQIVNDFQKGDIAEGYSVSREKKESFPLTVTSAQKNPTAFYLCASSIGLKTRDSDGYTFGSGTRLTVV.

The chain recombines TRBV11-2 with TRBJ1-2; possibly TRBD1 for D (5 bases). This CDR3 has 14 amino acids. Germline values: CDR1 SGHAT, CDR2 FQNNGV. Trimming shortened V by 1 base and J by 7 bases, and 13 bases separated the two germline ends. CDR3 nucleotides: TGTGCCAGCAGCTTAGCGGGAGGGCAGGGTGGCTACACCTTC. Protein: CASSLAGGQGGYTF. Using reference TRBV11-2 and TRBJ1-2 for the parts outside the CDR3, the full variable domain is EAGVAQSPRYKIIEKRQSVAFWCNPISGHATLYWYQQILGQGPKLLIQFQNNGVVDDSQLPKDRFSAERLKGVDSTLKIQPAKLEDSAVYLCASSLAGGQGGYTFGSGTRLTVV.

The CDR3 reads CASSSSHMGLEQYF. CDR3 in DNA: TGTGCCAGCAGCTCCTCCCATATGGGGCTCGAGCAGTACTTC. V and J are TRBV5-6 and TRBJ2-7, with a possible D match to TRBD1 (5 bases). The V gene's germline CDR1 is SGHDT and CDR2 YYEEEE. The CDR3 has 14 amino acids. The V gene lost 3 bases and the J gene lost 6 bases, with 16 bases spanning the gap.

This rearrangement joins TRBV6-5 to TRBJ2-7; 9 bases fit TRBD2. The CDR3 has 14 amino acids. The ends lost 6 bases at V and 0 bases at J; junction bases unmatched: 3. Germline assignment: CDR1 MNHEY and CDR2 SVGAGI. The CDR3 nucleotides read TGTGCCAGCAGCAAACTAGCGGGCTCCTACGAGCAGTACTTC. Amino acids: CASSKLAGSYEQYF.

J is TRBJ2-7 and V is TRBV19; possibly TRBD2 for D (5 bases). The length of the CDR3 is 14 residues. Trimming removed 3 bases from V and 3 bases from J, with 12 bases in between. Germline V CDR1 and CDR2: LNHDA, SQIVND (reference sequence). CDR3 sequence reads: CASSMRSDYYEQYF. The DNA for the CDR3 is TGTGCCAGTAGTATGAGAAGCGACTACTACGAGCAGTACTTC.

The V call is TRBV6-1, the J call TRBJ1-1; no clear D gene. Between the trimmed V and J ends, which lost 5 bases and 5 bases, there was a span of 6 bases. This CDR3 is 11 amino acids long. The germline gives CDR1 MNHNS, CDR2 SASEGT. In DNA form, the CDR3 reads TGTGCCAGCAGTTACAAAACTGAAGCTTTCTTT. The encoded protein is CASSYKTEAFF.

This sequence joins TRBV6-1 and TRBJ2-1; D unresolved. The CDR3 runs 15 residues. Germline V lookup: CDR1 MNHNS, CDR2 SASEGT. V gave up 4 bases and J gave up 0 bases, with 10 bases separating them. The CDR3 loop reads CASSASHGSYNEQFF. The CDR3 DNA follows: TGTGCCAGCAGTGCCAGTCATGGCTCCTACAATGAGCAGTTCTTC.

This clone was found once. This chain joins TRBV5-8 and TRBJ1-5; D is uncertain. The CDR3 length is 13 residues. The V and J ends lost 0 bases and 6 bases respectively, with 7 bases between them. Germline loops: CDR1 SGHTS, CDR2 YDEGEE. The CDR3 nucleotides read TGTGCCAGCAGCTTGGATTCCGGTCAGCCCCAGCATTTT. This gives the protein CASSLDSGQPQHF.